This TCR beta chain comes out of a study of OX40 agonist ivuxolimab in advanced cancers. Looking at the study overall: Intravenous ivuxolimab was administered to patients every 2 weeks at 0.01 to 10 mg/kg. Earlier treatment with anti-PD-1, anti-PD-L1 or anti-CTLA-4 was permitted, and 35% to 45% had received some. General observations from the study: CD8+ T cells averaged more expanded clones than CD4+.

The study sampled blood at baseline, cycle 4 day 1, and cycle 7 day 1. About this clone itself: The antigen remains unidentified.

TCRdb's table, derived via immunoSEQ multiplex PCR, lists solely in-frame clones and lacks some. The table shows about 48,000 clones, with roughly 84% occurring only once. CDR1 and CDR2 (germline): SGHDN, FVKESK. The CDR3 has 12 amino acids. The specimen was CD4+ or CD8+ T cells sorted from blood, collected in a trial of the OX40 agonist ivuxolimab. The chain joins TRBV14 to TRBJ2-5; D is perhaps TRBD2 (5 bases). The assigned J gene may be wrong: the sequence end matches TRBJ2-7 better. This TCR derives from an adult with an advanced solid tumor such as melanoma, head and neck, liver or kidney cancer. The CDR3 DNA follows: TGTGCCAGCAGCCCCCTAAGCGGCGAGCAGTACTTC. Translation: CASSPLSGEQYF.